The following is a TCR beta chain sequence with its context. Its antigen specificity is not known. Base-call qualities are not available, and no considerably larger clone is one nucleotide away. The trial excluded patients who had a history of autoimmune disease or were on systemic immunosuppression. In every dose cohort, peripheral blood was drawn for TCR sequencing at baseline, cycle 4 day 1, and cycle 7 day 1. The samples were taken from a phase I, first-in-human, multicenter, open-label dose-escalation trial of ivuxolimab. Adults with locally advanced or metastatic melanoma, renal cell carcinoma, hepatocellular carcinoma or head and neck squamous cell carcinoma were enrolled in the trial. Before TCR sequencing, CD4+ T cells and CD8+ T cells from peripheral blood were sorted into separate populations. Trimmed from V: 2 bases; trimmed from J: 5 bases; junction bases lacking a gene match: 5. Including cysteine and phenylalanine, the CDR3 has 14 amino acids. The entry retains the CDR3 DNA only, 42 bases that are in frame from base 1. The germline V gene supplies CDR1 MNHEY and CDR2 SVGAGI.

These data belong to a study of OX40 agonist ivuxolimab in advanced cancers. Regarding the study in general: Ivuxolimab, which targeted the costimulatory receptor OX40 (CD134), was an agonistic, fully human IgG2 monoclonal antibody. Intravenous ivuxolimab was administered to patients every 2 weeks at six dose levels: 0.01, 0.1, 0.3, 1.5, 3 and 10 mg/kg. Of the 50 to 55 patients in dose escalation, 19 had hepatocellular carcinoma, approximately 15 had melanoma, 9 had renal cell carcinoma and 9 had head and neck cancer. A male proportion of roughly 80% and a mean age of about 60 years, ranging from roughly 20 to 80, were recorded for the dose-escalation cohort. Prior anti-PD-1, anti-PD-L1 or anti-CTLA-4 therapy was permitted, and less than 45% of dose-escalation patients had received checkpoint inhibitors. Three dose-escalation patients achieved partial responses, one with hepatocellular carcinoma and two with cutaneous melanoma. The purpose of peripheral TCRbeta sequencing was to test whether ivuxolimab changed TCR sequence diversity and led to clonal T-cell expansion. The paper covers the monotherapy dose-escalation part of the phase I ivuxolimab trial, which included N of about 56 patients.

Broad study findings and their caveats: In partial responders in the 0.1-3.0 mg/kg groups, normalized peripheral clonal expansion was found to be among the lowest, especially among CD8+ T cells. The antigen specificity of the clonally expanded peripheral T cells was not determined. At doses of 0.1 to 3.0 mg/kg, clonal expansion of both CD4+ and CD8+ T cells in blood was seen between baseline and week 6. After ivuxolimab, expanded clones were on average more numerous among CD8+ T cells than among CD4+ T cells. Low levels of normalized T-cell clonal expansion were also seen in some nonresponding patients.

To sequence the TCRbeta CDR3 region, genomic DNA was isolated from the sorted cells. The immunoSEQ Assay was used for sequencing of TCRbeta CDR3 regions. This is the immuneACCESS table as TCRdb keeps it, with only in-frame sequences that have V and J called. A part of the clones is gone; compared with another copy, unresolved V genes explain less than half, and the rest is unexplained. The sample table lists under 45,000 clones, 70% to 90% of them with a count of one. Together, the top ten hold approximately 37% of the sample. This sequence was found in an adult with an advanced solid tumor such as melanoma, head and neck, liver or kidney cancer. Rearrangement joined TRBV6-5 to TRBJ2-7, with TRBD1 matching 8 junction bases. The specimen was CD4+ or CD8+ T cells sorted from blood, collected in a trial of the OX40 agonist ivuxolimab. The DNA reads TGTGCCAGCAGTTACATGCAGGGGGCCCACGAGCAGTACTTC. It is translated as CASSYMQGAHEQYF.